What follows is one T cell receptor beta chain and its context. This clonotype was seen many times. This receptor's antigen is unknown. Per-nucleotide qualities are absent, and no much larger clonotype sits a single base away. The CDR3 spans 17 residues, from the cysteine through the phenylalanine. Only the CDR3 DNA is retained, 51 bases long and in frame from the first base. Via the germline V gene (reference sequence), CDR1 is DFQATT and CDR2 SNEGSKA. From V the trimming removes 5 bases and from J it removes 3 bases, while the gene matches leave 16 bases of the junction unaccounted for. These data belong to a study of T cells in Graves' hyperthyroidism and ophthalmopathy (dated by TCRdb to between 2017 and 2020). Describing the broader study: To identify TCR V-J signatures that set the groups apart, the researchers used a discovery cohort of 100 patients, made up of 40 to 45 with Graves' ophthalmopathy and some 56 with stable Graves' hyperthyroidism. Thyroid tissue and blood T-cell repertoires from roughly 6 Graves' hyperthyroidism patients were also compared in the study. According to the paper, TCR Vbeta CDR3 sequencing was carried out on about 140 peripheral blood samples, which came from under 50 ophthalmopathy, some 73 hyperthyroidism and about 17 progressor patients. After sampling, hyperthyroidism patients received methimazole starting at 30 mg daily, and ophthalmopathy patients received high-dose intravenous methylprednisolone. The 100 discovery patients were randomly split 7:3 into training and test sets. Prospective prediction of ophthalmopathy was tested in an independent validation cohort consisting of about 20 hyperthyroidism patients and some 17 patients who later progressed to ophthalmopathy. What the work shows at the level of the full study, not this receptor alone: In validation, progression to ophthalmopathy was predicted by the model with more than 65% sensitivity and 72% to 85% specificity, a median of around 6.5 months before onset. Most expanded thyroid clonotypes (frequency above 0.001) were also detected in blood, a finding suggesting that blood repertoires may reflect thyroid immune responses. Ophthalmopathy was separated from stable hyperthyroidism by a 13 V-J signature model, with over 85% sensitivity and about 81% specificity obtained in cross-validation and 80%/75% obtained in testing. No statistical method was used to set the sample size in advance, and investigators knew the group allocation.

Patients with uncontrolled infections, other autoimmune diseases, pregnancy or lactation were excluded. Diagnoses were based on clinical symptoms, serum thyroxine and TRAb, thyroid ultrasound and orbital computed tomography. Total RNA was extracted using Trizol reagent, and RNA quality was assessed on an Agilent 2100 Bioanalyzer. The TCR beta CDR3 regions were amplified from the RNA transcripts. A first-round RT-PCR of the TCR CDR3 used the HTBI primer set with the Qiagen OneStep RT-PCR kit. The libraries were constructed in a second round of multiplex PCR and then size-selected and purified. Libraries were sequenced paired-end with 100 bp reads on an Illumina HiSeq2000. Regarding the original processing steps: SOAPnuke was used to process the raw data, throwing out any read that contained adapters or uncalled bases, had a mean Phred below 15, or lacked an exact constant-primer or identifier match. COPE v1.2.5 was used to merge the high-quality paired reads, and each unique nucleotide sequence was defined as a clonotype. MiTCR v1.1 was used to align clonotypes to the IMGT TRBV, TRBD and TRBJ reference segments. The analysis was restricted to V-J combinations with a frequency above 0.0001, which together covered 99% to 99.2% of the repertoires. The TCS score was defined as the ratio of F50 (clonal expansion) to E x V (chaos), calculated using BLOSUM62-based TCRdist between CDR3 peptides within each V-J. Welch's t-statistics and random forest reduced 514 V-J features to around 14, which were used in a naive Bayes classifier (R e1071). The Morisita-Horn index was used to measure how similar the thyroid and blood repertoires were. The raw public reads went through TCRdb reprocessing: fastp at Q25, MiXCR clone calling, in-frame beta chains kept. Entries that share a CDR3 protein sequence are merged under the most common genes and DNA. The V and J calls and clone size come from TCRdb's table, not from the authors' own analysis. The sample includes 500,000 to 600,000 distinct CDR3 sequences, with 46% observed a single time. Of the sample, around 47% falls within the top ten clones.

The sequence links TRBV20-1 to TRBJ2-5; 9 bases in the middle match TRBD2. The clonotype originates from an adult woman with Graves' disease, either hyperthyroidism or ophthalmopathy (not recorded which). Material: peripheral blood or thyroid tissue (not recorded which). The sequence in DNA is TGCAGTGCTGACGACTTCAGAGGACTAGCGATTAAAGAGACCCAGTACTTC. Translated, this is CSADDFRGLAIKETQYF.